A single sample gave rise to the 18 T cell receptor beta chains below, sequenced in a study of T-cell reconstitution after alpha-beta-depleted transplantation in children. It was with unique molecular identifiers that the TCRbeta library was prepared. In TCRdb, the PCR reads were re-called with MiXCR into one record per CDR3 protein. The sample has approximately 630,000 distinct CDR3 sequences, roughly 14% seen once. Here the sequenced sample was PBMCs, taken before TCRalphabeta/CD19-depleted stem cell transplant. The origin of the receptors is a girl aged 2 to 9 with congenital amegakaryocytic thrombocytopenia, due to receive a stem cell transplant.

This clonotype was counted ten times or more. The chain employs TRBV12-3 or TRBV12-4 and TRBJ2-4; D perhaps matches TRBD2 (5 bases). The CDR3 consists of 13 residues. V dropped 6 bases and J dropped 4 bases, with 10 bases sitting between them. The chain's CDR3 is CASSLAVKNIQYF. CDR3 in DNA: TGTGCCAGCAGCCTAGCTGTTAAAAACATTCAGTACTTC.

V is TRBV11-2 and J is TRBJ2-1; TRBD2 matches at 10 bases. CDR3 length: 14 residues. Looked up from germline, CDR1 is SGHAT and CDR2 is FQNNGV. Trimming cost V 5 bases and J 9 bases; bases outside gene matches: 7. CDR3 DNA sequence: TGTGCCAGCAGCCCCCGAGTAGCGGGAGGTGAGCAGTTCTTC. Its translation: CASSPRVAGGEQFF.

This clonotype was seen at least ten times. This chain connects TRBV5-6 to TRBJ2-3; maybe TRBD2 (5 bases). The CDR3 is 16 amino acids. V was pared by 5 bases and J by 5 bases, with 21 bases between. Germline lookup yields CDR1 SGHDT and CDR2 YYEEEE. The CDR3 sequence: CASRLGTTLPRDTQYF. CDR3 nucleotide sequence: TGTGCCAGCAGACTAGGTACCACCCTGCCGCGAGATACGCAGTATTTT. Full variable domain (remainder filled in from reference TRBV5-6 and TRBJ2-3): DAGVTQSPTHLIKTRGQQVTLRCSPKSGHDTVSWYQQALGQGPQFIFQYYEEEERQRGNFPDRFSGHQFPNYSSELNVNALLLGDSALYLCASRLGTTLPRDTQYFGPGTRLTVL.

In the case of this clonotype: A much larger clone lies one base from this, so it may be a read error. The V and J genes are TRBV5-6 and TRBJ2-3; D is undetermined. This CDR3 is 13 amino acids long. Trimming took off 0 bases at V and 10 bases at J, with 12 bases between the two ends. Per germline, CDR1 SGHDT and CDR2 YYEEEE. DNA for the CDR3: TGTGCCAGCAGCTTGGGACCTGAGAATGCGCAGTATTTT. Its translation: CASSLGPENAQYF. The full variable domain, its missing parts supplied by reference TRBV5-6 and TRBJ2-3, is DAGVTQSPTHLIKTRGQQVTLRCSPKSGHDTVSWYQQALGQGPQFIFQYYEEEERQRGNFPDRFSGHQFPNYSSELNVNALLLGDSALYLCASSLGPENAQYFGPGTRLTVL.

The chain uses TRBV5-1 and TRBJ1-2; the D is unclear. V lost 4 bases to trimming and J lost 6 bases, with 19 bases between them. From germline, CDR1 is SGHRS and CDR2 YFSETQ. CDR3 length: 15 residues. CDR3 in amino acids: CASSASYPTFDGYTF. For the CDR3, the DNA is TGCGCCAGCAGCGCGTCCTATCCCACGTTTGATGGCTACACCTTC.

Ten or more counts support this clonotype. The rearrangement links TRBV3-1 to TRBJ2-1; TRBD2 matches at 7 bases. Germline CDR1 is LGHDT and CDR2 is YNNKEL (reference sequence). Losses at the gene ends were 4 bases for V and 0 bases for J; bases not matched to a gene: 3. This CDR3 contains 15 residues. The CDR3 bases are TGTGCCAGCAGCCCGTCTAGCGGCTCCTACAATGAGCAGTTCTTC. It specifies CASSPSSGSYNEQFF.

At least ten counts were recorded for this clonotype. J is TRBJ2-1 and V is TRBV7-7, with 14 bases matching TRBD2. CDR1 is SSHAT and CDR2 is FNYEAQ in the germline V gene (reference sequence). Unmatched junction bases numbered 4, after V lost 5 bases and J lost 7 bases. The length of the CDR3 is 15 residues. The CDR3 DNA reads as TGTGCCAGCAGCGTGGGACTAGCGGGGGCGAATGAGCAGTTCTTC. This sequence encodes CASSVGLAGANEQFF.

The chain combines TRBV20-1 with TRBJ2-7; no reliable D call. Trimming removed 0 bases from V and 2 bases from J, with 11 bases in between. This CDR3 region has 14 residues. Looked up from germline, CDR1 is DFQATT and CDR2 is SNEGSKA (reference sequence). The DNA of the CDR3 is TGCAGTGCTAGAGATCCGAAGGTTCCCTACGAGCAGTACTTC. Translating it yields CSARDPKVPYEQYF.

This clonotype was seen ten or more times. One junction end disagrees with the germline gene, perhaps due to a read error. DNA for the CDR3: TGTGCCAGCAGCTTCCCCACCTCGGGACTTTACTTT. It translates to CASSFPTSGLYF. The chain links TRBV7-8 to TRBJ1-4, with D maybe TRBD1 (5 bases). In germline, CDR1 is SGHVS, CDR2 FQNEAQ. This CDR3 spans 12 amino acids.

This clonotype was counted a few times. This may stem from a read error, because a much larger clone lies one nucleotide away. The V call is TRBV7-9, the J call TRBJ1-1; D remains unclear. Between the trimmed V and J ends, which lost 4 bases and 1 base, there was a span of 4 bases. Germline-derived CDR1 and CDR2 are SEHNR and FQNEAQ (reference sequence). This CDR3 is 12 amino acids long. CDR3 in DNA: TGTGCCAGCAGCTATCCGAACACTGAAGCTTTCTTT. Its translation: CASSYPNTEAFF.

This clonotype was seen a handful of times. The chain couples TRBV7-9 to TRBJ1-2, with D unresolved. Per germline, CDR1 SEHNR and CDR2 FQNEAQ (reference sequence). This CDR3 has 13 residues. V dropped 2 bases and J dropped 7 bases, with 11 bases sitting between them. The CDR3 loop is CASSLSYLGGYTF. CDR3 in DNA: TGTGCCAGCAGCTTATCATACCTCGGTGGCTACACCTTC.

There are many counts of this clonotype. The J gene is TRBJ2-5, the V gene TRBV20-1; the match to TRBD2 covers 7 bases. V dropped 1 base and J dropped 5; count of bases not matched to a gene: 13. Germline CDR1 DFQATT, CDR2 SNEGSKA (reference sequence). The CDR3 runs to 16 residues. The CDR3 protein is CSARGLRTSFRETQYF. The CDR3 coding sequence is TGCAGTGCTAGAGGGCTACGGACTAGTTTCAGGGAGACCCAGTACTTC.

This clonotype has ten or more counts. The chain uses TRBV20-1 and TRBJ2-3; 9 bases fit TRBD2. The V gene end was trimmed by 5 bases and the J gene end by 2 bases; junction bases not matched to a gene: 11. CDR3 length: 16 amino acids. Germline V CDR1 and CDR2: DFQATT, SNEGSKA (reference sequence). The CDR3 DNA is TGCAGTGCTCCCGGGACTAGCATCGGGGCCACAGATACGCAGTATTTT. Residues: CSAPGTSIGATDTQYF.

As to this clonotype: This could be a read error, since a much larger clone is one nucleotide away. The rearrangement links TRBV15 to TRBJ2-3, with 9 bases that match TRBD2. The CDR3 runs 17 residues. Germline CDR1 reads LNHNV; CDR2 reads YYDKDF (reference sequence). V shed 0 bases, J shed 4 bases, and the junction held 8 bases outside the gene matches. The CDR3: CATSRDPLAGVADTQYF. The CDR3 DNA reads TGTGCCACCAGCAGAGATCCTTTAGCGGGAGTCGCAGATACGCAGTATTTT.

The V call is TRBV5-1, the J call TRBJ2-1, with a tentative D call TRBD1 (6 bases). V dropped 2 bases and J dropped 4 bases, with 10 bases sitting between them. This CDR3 is 14 amino acids long. Germline values: CDR1 SGHRS, CDR2 YFSETQ. CDR3 nucleotides: TGCGCCAGCAGCTTCGTTACAGGGTACAATGAGCAGTTCTTC. Amino acid sequence: CASSFVTGYNEQFF.

This clonotype has only a few counts. The V and J genes are TRBV5-1 and TRBJ2-5, with 9 bases aligning to TRBD2. The CDR3 has 15 residues. The V gene's germline CDR1 is SGHRS and CDR2 YFSETQ. V trimming: 4 bases; J trimming: 1 base; junction bases outside the gene matches: 5. The CDR3 region is CASSIQLAGQETQYF. Written as DNA, the CDR3 is TGCGCCAGCAGCATCCAACTAGCGGGCCAAGAGACCCAGTACTTC.

This clonotype was counted at least ten times. The chain uses TRBV5-1 and TRBJ1-1, with TRBD1 as a possible D gene (5 bases). This CDR3 spans 14 amino acids. Between the trimmed V and J ends, which lost 7 bases and 6 bases, there was a span of 19 bases. Germline-derived CDR1 and CDR2 are SGHRS and YFSETQ. The chain's CDR3 is CASGHWTQVAEAFF. CDR3 nucleotides: TGCGCCAGCGGACATTGGACCCAGGTAGCTGAAGCTTTCTTT.

This clonotype was counted at least ten times. This chain links TRBV12-3 or TRBV12-4 with TRBJ2-4; no clear D gene. The V end lost 3 bases, the J end lost 5 bases, and 11 bases lay between the germline ends. The CDR3 spans 14 residues. In DNA, the CDR3 is TGTGCCAGCAGTTTTCCCGGACCCCAAAACATTCAGTACTTC. Encoded protein: CASSFPGPQNIQYF.